The T cell receptor (beta chain) described here comes from a study of CD8 T cells in ankylosing spondylitis. Study observations and caveats: Enrichment of disease-linked clones was reportedly significant in matched ankylosing spondylitis synovial fluid. Disease-associated clonotypes exhibited CD8+ identity and were relatively infrequent in peripheral blood.

This CDR3 has 13 residues. Per germline, CDR1 SGHVS and CDR2 FNYEAQ. The trim removed 6 bases at V and 5 bases at J, leaving 5 bases unmatched. Of note for this clonotype: The antigen remains unidentified.

As the method for making TCR beta libraries, quantitative 5'-RACE with molecular barcodes was used. TCRdb used MiXCR to reprocess the 5' RACE reads, holding one entry per CDR3 protein. The sample lists under 200,000 distinct CDR3 sequences, around a tenth occurring once. The J gene is TRBJ2-5, the V gene TRBV7-6, with TRBD2 matching 8 bases. The source of this sequence is a male donor with ankylosing spondylitis or in good health (not recorded which). Sequencing was performed on blood, either unsorted or a sorted T cell fraction (not recorded which). CDR3 coding DNA: TGTGCCAGCAGGCCGGGACTAGGGGAGACCCAGTACTTC. Residues: CASRPGLGETQYF.